This T cell receptor (beta chain) was identified during a study of a mutant IDH1 vaccine in newly diagnosed glioma. Study-wide context: Vaccine administration was initiated 4-6 weeks following radiotherapy alone, or with temozolomide cycles.

This CDR3 contains 16 residues. The ends lost 6 bases at V and 0 bases at J; junction bases unmatched: 3. Per germline, CDR1 SNHLY and CDR2 FYNNEI. Regarding time point: week 23, last vaccination. The content of each vaccine dose was 300 ug of mutant IDH1 20-mer peptide, and topical imiquimod accompanied it. TCRdb's table, derived via immunoSEQ multiplex PCR, lists solely in-frame clones and lacks some. The table includes roughly 60,000 clones, roughly 80% detected once. To note about this clone: What it recognizes is unknown.

The material was PBMCs, obtained from a glioma patient whose treatment included an IDH1 peptide vaccine. The receptor comes from a man between 40 and 49 years old with glioma. The V call is TRBV2, the J call TRBJ2-3; TRBD2 matches at 13 bases. The CDR3 sequence is CASRPGLAGSTDTQYF. Written as DNA, the CDR3 is TGTGCCAGCAGACCGGGACTAGCGGGGAGCACAGATACGCAGTATTTT.